This T cell receptor beta chain came from a study of shared clonotypes between healthy human individuals. Overall study: A donor's plate count was three for CD4 naive and three for CD4 memory; CD8 naive had two and CD8 memory one. Findings and caveats of the study: Despite large depth, rarefaction showed incomplete sorted-subset sequencing.

This clone was observed once. As yet, its antigen is unknown. Sequenced by immunoSEQ multiplex PCR; TCRdb stores in-frame clones only, minus some. The table includes a few hundred thousand clones, about 96% detected once. The origin of this receptor is a young man in good health. Sequencing was done on a sample of memory CD8+ T cells sorted from blood. Subset defined: CD45RO+ cells pooled with CCR7-negative TemRA cells.

In DNA form, the CDR3 reads TGTGCCAGCGGATTAGCGGGGGGGTGGGAGCAGTACTTC. Protein sequence: CASGLAGGWEQYF. The gene calls are TRBV25-1 and TRBJ2-7; the match to TRBD2 covers 11 bases. This CDR3 region has 13 residues. With V trimmed by 8 bases and J by 7 bases, 7 bases remained unmatched. Germline V gene lookup returns CDR1 MGHDK and CDR2 SYGVNS.